The rows below give T cell receptor beta chains drawn from one sample of a study of OX40 agonist ivuxolimab in advanced cancers. Repertoires were generated with immunoSEQ multiplex PCR, while TCRdb's copy carries only in-frame clones and drops some. The sample contains 70,000 to 95,000 clones, 91% of which appear only once. The source material was CD4+ or CD8+ T cells sorted from blood, sampled in a trial of the OX40 agonist ivuxolimab. Receptor source: an adult with an advanced solid tumor such as melanoma, head and neck, liver or kidney cancer. The CDR3 runs from the conserved cysteine through the conserved F or W. The order of the fields is CDR3 DNA, CDR3 protein, D gene, V gene, clone size, J gene. The D gene is left open where the match is weak. Size is stated for part of the rows, as once, few or many counts, or as a class when the clone is expanded.

CDR3 DNA: TGTGCCAGCAGCAGACTAGCGGGAGGCTACGAGCAGTACTTC; CDR3 protein: CASSRLAGGYEQYF; D gene: TRBD2; V gene: TRBV2; clone size: once; J gene: TRBJ2-7
CDR3 DNA: TGTGCCAGCAGCCCCGGACAGGGAAACACCGGGGAGCTGTTTTTT; CDR3 protein: CASSPGQGNTGELFF; D gene: TRBD1; V gene: TRBV11-3; clone size: NA; J gene: TRBJ2-2
CDR3 DNA: TGTGCCACCAGCAGTGGGGGGGCGAAGGTGAGAGCTTTCTTT; CDR3 protein: CATSSGGAKVRAFF; D gene: NA; V gene: TRBV15; clone size: NA; J gene: TRBJ1-1
CDR3 DNA: TGTGCCAGCAGCAGCATTCCGGACGGGAACACTGAAGCTTTCTTT; CDR3 protein: CASSSIPDGNTEAFF; D gene: NA; V gene: TRBV14; clone size: NA; J gene: TRBJ1-1
CDR3 DNA: TGTGCCACCGGGCCGCAGGGGGCTAATGAGCAGTTCTTC; CDR3 protein: CATGPQGANEQFF; D gene: TRBD1; V gene: TRBV15; clone size: NA; J gene: TRBJ2-1
CDR3 DNA: TGTGCCAGCAGCTTAGTCCCGGGACTAGCGGGAGAGGGAGGCTTC; CDR3 protein: CASSLVPGLAGEGGF; D gene: TRBD2; V gene: TRBV7-2; clone size: NA; J gene: TRBJ2-7
CDR3 DNA: TGTGCCAGCAGTTTTCCCGTTTCCCATGAAAAACTGTTTTTT; CDR3 protein: CASSFPVSHEKLFF; D gene: NA; V gene: TRBV27; clone size: NA; J gene: TRBJ1-4
CDR3 DNA: TGCGCCAGCAGCTTGGCCGGACAGGGGGCAAACGAGCAGTACTTC; CDR3 protein: CASSLAGQGANEQYF; D gene: TRBD1; V gene: TRBV5-1; clone size: NA; J gene: TRBJ2-7
CDR3 DNA: TGCGCCAGCAGCTCCGGGACTAGCGGGCCCGGGGAGCTGTTTTTT; CDR3 protein: CASSSGTSGPGELFF; D gene: TRBD2; V gene: TRBV5-1; clone size: NA; J gene: TRBJ2-2
CDR3 DNA: TGTGCCAGCAGTGACATTCTTGCGGGAGGAGGAGGCTATGAGCAGTTCTTC; CDR3 protein: CASSDILAGGGGYEQFF; D gene: TRBD2; V gene: TRBV2; clone size: NA; J gene: TRBJ2-1
CDR3 DNA: TGTGCCAGTAGTATGCAACGGACGCAGTATTTT; CDR3 protein: CASSMQRTQYF; D gene: NA; V gene: TRBV19; clone size: NA; J gene: TRBJ2-3
CDR3 DNA: TGTGCCAGCAGCTTGACTCGGACAACCTCCTACGAGCAGTACTTC; CDR3 protein: CASSLTRTTSYEQYF; D gene: NA; V gene: TRBV11-2; clone size: NA; J gene: TRBJ2-7
CDR3 DNA: TGTGCCAGCAGCCCCGAGGGCCGTGGGGGCTACACCTTC; CDR3 protein: CASSPEGRGGYTF; D gene: NA; V gene: TRBV11-2; clone size: NA; J gene: TRBJ1-2
CDR3 DNA: TGTGCCAGCAGTGAAGCCGGGGCCCCCTATGGCTACACCTTC; CDR3 protein: CASSEAGAPYGYTF; D gene: NA; V gene: TRBV6-1; clone size: NA; J gene: TRBJ1-2
CDR3 DNA: TGTGCCAGTAGTATAGTGGGACAACTTGAAGCTTTCTTT; CDR3 protein: CASSIVGQLEAFF; D gene: NA; V gene: TRBV19; clone size: NA; J gene: TRBJ1-1
CDR3 DNA: TGTGCCAGCAGCGTAGTTGGCACTAGCACAGATACGCAGTATTTT; CDR3 protein: CASSVVGTSTDTQYF; D gene: NA; V gene: TRBV9; clone size: NA; J gene: TRBJ2-3
CDR3 DNA: TGTGCCAGCAGTGAAGCCCTATATTACTTC; CDR3 protein: CASSEALYYF; D gene: NA; V gene: TRBV6-1; clone size: NA; J gene: TRBJ2-7
CDR3 DNA: TGCAGCGGTGGACAGCTTATGAACACTGAAGCTTTCTTT; CDR3 protein: CSGGQLMNTEAFF; D gene: NA; V gene: TRBV29-1; clone size: NA; J gene: TRBJ1-1
CDR3 DNA: TGTGCCAGCTCACCTCGACGGCCCCAGTTTTCTTCTGAAGCTTTCTTT; CDR3 protein: CASSPRRPQFSSEAFF; D gene: NA; V gene: TRBV18; clone size: NA; J gene: TRBJ1-1
CDR3 DNA: TGTGCCAGCAGCGCGCCTCCTCCGGGACAGGGGTACTACGAGCAGTACTTC; CDR3 protein: CASSAPPPGQGYYEQYF; D gene: TRBD1; V gene: TRBV5-5; clone size: NA; J gene: TRBJ2-7